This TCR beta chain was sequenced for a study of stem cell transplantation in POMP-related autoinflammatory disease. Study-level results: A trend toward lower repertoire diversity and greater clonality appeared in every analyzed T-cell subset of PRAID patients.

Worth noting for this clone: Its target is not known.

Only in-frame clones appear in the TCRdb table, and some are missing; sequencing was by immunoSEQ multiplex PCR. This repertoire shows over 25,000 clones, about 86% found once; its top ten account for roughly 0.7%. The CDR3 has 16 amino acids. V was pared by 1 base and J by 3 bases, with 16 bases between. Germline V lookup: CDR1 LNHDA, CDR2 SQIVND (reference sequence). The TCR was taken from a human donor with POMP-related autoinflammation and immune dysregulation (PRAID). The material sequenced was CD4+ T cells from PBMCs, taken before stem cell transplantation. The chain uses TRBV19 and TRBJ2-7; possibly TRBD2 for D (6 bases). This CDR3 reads CASSIAAGSGLYEQYF. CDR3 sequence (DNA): TGTGCCAGTAGTATAGCGGCCGGGAGCGGTCTCTACGAGCAGTACTTC.